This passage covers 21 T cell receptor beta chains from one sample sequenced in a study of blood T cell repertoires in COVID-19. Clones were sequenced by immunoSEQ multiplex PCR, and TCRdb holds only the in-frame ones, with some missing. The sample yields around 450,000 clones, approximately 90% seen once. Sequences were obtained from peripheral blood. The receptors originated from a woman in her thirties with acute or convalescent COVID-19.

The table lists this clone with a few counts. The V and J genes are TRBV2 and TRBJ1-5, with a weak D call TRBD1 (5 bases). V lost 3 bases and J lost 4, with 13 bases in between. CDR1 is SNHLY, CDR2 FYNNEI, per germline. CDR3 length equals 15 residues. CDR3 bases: TGTGCCAGCAGTGATATCGGGGGTCGGAATCAGCCCCAGCATTTT. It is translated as CASSDIGGRNQPQHF.

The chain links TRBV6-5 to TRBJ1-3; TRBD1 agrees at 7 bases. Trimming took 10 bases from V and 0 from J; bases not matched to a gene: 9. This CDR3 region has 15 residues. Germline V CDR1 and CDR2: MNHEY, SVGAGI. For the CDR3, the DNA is TGTGCCACCAGAAGACAGGGACTCTCTGGAAACACCATATATTTT. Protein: CATRRQGLSGNTIYF.

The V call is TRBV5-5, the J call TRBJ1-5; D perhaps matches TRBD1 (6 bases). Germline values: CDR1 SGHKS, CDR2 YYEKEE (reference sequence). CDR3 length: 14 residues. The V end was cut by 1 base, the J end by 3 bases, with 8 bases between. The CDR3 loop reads CASSLTGINQPQHF. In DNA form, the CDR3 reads TGTGCCAGCAGCTTGACAGGGATCAATCAGCCCCAGCATTTT.

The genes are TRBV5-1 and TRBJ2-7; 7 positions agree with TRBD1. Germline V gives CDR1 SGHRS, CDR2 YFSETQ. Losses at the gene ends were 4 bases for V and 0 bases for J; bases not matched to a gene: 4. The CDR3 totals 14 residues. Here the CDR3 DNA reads TGCGCCAGCAGCCTGCAGGGGGTCTCCTACGAGCAGTACTTC. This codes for CASSLQGVSYEQYF.

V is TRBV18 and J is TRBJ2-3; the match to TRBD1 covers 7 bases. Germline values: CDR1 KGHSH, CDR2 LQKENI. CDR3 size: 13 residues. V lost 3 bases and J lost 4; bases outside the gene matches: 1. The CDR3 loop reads CASSPDRSDTQYF. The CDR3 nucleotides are TGTGCCAGCTCACCGGACAGGTCAGATACGCAGTATTTT. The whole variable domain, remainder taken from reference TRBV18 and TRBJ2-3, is NAGVMQNPRHLVRRRGQEARLRCSPMKGHSHVYWYRQLPEEGLKFMVYLQKENIIDESGMPKERFSAEFPKEGPSILRIQQVVRGDSAAYFCASSPDRSDTQYFGPGTRLTVL.

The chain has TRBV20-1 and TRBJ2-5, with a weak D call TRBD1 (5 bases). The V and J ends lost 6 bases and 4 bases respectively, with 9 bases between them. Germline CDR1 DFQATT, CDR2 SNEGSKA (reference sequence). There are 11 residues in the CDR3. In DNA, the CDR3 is TGCAGTGCCCTGGGGCGAGAGACCCAGTACTTC. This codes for CSALGRETQYF.

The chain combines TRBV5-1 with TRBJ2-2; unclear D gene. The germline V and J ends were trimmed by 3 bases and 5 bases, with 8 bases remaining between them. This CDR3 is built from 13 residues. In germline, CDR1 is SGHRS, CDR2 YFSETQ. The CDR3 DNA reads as TGCGCCAGCAGCTCCCCGGGTACCGGGGAGCTGTTTTTT. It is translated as CASSSPGTGELFF.

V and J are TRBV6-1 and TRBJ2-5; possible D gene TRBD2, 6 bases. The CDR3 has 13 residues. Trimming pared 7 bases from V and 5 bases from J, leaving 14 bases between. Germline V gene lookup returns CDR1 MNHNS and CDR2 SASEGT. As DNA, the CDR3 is TGTGCCAGCATGGGCAGGGACTGGGAGACCCAGTACTTC. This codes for CASMGRDWETQYF.

The CDR3 loop reads CASSNNRGYEQYF. CDR3 coding DNA: TGTGCCAGCAGTAATAACAGGGGGTACGAGCAGTACTTC. The gene calls are TRBV25-1 and TRBJ2-7; 8 bases fit TRBD1. The trim removed 5 bases at V and 4 bases at J, leaving 4 bases unmatched. This CDR3 is built from 13 residues. The germline V gene encodes CDR1 MGHDK and CDR2 SYGVNS.

CDR3 loop: CASSTRTDNTGELFF. The CDR3 coding sequence is TGTGCCAGCAGCACCCGGACAGACAACACCGGGGAGCTGTTTTTT. V is TRBV13 and J is TRBJ2-2; D is possibly TRBD1 (6 bases). The CDR3 totals 15 residues. CDR1 PRHDT and CDR2 FYEKMQ come from the germline V gene (reference sequence). Trimming removed 5 bases at V and 2 bases at J, with 12 bases between. Full variable domain (remainder filled in from reference TRBV13 and TRBJ2-2): AAGVIQSPRHLIKEKRETATLKCYPIPRHDTVYWYQQGPGQDPQFLISFYEKMQSDKGSIPDRFSAQQFSDYHSELNMSSLELGDSALYFCASSTRTDNTGELFFGEGSRLTVL.

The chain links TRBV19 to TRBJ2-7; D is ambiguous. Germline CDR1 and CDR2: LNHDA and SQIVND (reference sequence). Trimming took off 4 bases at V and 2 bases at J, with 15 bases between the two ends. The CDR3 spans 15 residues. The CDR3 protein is CASSRNNYPPYEQYF. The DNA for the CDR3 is TGTGCCAGTAGTAGGAATAACTATCCCCCCTACGAGCAGTACTTC.

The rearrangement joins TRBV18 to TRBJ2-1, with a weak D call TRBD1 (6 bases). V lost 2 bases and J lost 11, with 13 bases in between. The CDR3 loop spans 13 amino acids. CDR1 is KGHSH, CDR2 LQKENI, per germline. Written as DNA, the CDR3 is TGTGCCAGCTCACCAAGCCGGACAGATAAGCAGTTCTTC. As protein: CASSPSRTDKQFF.

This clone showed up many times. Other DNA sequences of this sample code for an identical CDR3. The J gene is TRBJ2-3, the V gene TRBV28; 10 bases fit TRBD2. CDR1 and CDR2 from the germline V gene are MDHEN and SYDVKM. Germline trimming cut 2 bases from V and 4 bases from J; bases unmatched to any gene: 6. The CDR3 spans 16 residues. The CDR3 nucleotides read TGTGCCAGCAGTTTAAAAGCGGGGGGGCGGTCAGATACGCAGTATTTT. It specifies CASSLKAGGRSDTQYF.

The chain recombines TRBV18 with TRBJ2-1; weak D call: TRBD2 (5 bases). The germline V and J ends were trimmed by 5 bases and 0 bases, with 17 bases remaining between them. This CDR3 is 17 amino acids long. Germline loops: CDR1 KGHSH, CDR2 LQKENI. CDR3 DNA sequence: TGTGCCAGCTCAACCGCTCTAGGAGGCCCCTCCTACAATGAGCAGTTCTTC. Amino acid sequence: CASSTALGGPSYNEQFF.

The CDR3 region is CASSGPKIYEQYF. The CDR3 DNA reads TGTGCCAGCAGCGGGCCCAAGATCTACGAGCAGTACTTC. V is TRBV7-9 and J is TRBJ2-7; D gene uncertain. The CDR3 is made up of 13 amino acids. Germline CDR1 is SEHNR and CDR2 is FQNEAQ (reference sequence). Trimming left V 5 bases short and J 3 bases short, with 11 bases between.

The CDR3 protein is CASSETRNYGYTF. CDR3 nucleotide sequence: TGTGCCAGCAGTGAGACACGCAACTATGGCTACACCTTC. This chain uses TRBV2 with TRBJ1-2; no reliable D call. The CDR3 has 13 amino acids. The V end lost 3 bases, the J end lost 2 bases, and 7 bases lay between the germline ends. Germline V gene sequence: CDR1 SNHLY, CDR2 FYNNEI.

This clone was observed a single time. DNA for the CDR3: TGTGCCAGCAGGTCCCGGGGGAACAATGAGCAGTTCTTC. Protein sequence: CASRSRGNNEQFF. V is TRBV2 and J is TRBJ2-1; D might be TRBD2 (6 bases). CDR3 length equals 13 residues. Trimming removed 6 bases at V and 5 bases at J, with 11 bases between. Germline V gene sequence: CDR1 SNHLY, CDR2 FYNNEI.

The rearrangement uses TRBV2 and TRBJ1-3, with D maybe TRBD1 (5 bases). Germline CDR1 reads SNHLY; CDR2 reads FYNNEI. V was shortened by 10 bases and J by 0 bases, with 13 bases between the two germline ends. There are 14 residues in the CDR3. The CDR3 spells CAILAGGSGNTIYF. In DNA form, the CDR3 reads TGTGCCATACTTGCCGGGGGCTCTGGAAACACCATATATTTT.

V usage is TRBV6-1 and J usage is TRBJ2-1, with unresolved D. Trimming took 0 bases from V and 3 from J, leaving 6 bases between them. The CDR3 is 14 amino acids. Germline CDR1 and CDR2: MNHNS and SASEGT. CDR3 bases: TGTGCCAGCAGTGAAGCGCTCGGCTACAATGAGCAGTTCTTC. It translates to CASSEALGYNEQFF.

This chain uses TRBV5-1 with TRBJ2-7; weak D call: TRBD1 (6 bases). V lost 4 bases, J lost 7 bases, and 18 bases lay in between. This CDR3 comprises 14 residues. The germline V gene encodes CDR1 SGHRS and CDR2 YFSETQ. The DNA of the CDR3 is TGCGCCAGCAGCCCCGGGACACCTGCATGGGAGCAGTACTTC. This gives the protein CASSPGTPAWEQYF.

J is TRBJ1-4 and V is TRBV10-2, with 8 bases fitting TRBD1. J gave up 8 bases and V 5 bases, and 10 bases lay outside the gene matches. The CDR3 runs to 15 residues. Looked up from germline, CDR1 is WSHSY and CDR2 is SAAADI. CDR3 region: CASSWFGQGDEKLFF. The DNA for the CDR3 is TGCGCCAGCAGTTGGTTCGGACAGGGAGACGAAAAACTGTTTTTT.